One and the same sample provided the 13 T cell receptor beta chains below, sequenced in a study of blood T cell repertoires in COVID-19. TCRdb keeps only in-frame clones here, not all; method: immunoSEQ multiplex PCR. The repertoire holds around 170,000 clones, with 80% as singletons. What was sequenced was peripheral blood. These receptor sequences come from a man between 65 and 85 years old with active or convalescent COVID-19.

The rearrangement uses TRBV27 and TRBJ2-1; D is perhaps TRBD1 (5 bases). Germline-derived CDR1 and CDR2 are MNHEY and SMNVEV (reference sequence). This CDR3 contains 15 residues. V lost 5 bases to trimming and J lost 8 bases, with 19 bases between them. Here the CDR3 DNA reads TGTGCCAGCAGTATTTCAGGGTTTCCACAGGATGAGCAGTTCTTC. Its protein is CASSISGFPQDEQFF.

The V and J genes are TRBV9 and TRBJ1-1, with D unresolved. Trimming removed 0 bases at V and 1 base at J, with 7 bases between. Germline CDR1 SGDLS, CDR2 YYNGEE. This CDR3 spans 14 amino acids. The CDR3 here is CASSVGLSNTEAFF. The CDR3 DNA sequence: TGTGCCAGCAGCGTAGGACTGTCGAACACTGAAGCTTTCTTT.

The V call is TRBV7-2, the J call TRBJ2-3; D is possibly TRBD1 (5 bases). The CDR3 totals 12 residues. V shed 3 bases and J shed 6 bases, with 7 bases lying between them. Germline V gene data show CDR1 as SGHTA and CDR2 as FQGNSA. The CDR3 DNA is TGTGCCAGCAGCTTTTACAGGGATACGCAGTATTTT. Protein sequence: CASSFYRDTQYF.

This CDR3 reads CATSAGNEQFF. The CDR3 DNA reads TGTGCCACCAGTGCGGGGAATGAGCAGTTCTTC. The chain uses TRBV24-1 and TRBJ2-1; D perhaps matches TRBD2 (5 bases). The V and J ends lost 5 bases and 7 bases respectively, with 5 bases between them. The CDR3 length is 11 residues. Germline V gene data show CDR1 as KGHDR and CDR2 as SFDVKD.

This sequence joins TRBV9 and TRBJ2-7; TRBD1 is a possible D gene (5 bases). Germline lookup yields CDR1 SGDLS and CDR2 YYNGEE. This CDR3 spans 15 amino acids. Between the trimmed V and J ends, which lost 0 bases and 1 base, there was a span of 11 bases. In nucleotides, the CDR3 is TGTGCCAGCAGCGTAGCGCCCCAGGGTTCCTACGAGCAGTACTTC. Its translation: CASSVAPQGSYEQYF.

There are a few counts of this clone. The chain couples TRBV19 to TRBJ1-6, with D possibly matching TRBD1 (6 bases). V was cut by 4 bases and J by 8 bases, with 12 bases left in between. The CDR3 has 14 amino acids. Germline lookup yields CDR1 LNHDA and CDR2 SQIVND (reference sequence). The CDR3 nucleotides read TGTGCCAGTAGTAAAAACAGACAGGATTCACCCCTCCACTTT. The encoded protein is CASSKNRQDSPLHF.

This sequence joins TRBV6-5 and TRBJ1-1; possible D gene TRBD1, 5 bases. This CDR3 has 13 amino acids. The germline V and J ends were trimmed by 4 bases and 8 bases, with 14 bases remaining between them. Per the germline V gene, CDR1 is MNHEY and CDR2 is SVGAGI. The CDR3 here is CASSSQPGLEAFF. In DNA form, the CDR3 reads TGTGCCAGCAGTTCACAGCCGGGACTGGAAGCTTTCTTT.

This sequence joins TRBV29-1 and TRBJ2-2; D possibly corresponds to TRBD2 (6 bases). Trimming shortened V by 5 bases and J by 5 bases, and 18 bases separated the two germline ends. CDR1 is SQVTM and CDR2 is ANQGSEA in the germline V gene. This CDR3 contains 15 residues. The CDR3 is CSVHPWGVETGELFF. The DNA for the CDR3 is TGCAGCGTTCACCCGTGGGGGGTTGAGACCGGGGAGCTGTTTTTT.

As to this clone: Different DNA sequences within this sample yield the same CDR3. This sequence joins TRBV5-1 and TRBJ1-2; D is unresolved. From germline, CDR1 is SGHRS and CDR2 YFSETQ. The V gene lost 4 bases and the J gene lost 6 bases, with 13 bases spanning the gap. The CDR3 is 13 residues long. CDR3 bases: TGCGCCAGCAGCCCATGGTCGTCGGATGGCTACACCTTC. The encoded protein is CASSPWSSDGYTF.

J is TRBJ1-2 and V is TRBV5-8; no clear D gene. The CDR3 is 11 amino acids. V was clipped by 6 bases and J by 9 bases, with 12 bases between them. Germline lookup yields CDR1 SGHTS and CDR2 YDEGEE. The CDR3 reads CASKGQVSYTF. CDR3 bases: TGTGCCAGCAAAGGTCAGGTCAGCTACACCTTC.

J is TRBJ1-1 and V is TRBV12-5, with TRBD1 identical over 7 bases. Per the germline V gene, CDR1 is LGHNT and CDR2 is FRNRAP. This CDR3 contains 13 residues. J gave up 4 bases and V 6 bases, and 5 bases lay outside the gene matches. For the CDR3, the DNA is TGTGCTAGTGGCAGACAGGGTGGCACTGAAGCTTTCTTT. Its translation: CASGRQGGTEAFF.

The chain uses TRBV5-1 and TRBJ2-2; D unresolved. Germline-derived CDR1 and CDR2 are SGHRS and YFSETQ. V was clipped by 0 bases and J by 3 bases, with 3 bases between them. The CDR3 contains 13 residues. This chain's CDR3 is CASSLADTGELFF. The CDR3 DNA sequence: TGCGCCAGCAGCTTGGCCGACACCGGGGAGCTGTTTTTT.

CDR3 in DNA: TGTGCCAGCAGCAACCGGGACAGGGGATGGGGCTACACCTTC. It codes for CASSNRDRGWGYTF. The rearrangement joins TRBV7-2 to TRBJ1-2, with 10 bases fitting TRBD1. J gave up 8 bases and V 5 bases, and 8 bases lay outside the gene matches. Germline loops: CDR1 SGHTA, CDR2 FQGNSA. The CDR3 totals 14 residues.